The clone carrying this TCR beta chain was seen ten or more times. Individuals selected for sequencing had exhibited CD8+CD57+ cell expansion on flow cytometry. The data belong to a study of CD8+CD57+ T cells in acquired aplastic anemia. V lost 5 bases, J lost 5 bases, and 4 bases stayed unmatched. Germline V gives CDR1 PRHDT, CDR2 FYEKMQ (reference sequence). The CDR3 has 14 amino acids. Researchers used genomic DNA as the template to profile TCR beta VDJ and CDR3. From the reads, TCRdb called clonotypes with MiXCR, one entry per CDR3 protein. The sample comprises around 150,000 distinct CDR3 sequences, 45% to 55% of which are singletons, and about 2.8% rests with the top ten.

The chain couples TRBV13 to TRBJ2-2, with 8 bases fitting TRBD1. Sequenced material: sorted CD4+, CD8+, or CD8+CD57+ T cells (not recorded which) from PBMCs. This TCR derives from a human donor with aplastic anemia. The CDR3 bases are TGTGCCAGCAGCCGGACAGGGCGGACCGGGGAGCTGTTTTTT. Translation gives CASSRTGRTGELFF.